The present TCR beta chain was sequenced within a study of beta chain features in type 1 diabetes. The investigators reverse transcribed all of the isolated RNA, so they sequenced expressed TCRB transcripts. Generated by immunoSEQ multiplex PCR, the TCRdb table keeps only in-frame clones and is missing some. The data hold fewer than 350,000 clones, with approximately 16% observed a single time. From germline, CDR1 is SGHNT and CDR2 YYREEE (reference sequence). With V trimmed by 4 bases and J by 8 bases, 11 bases remained unmatched. The CDR3 is 16 amino acids. Study-level results: The naive, central memory and Treg TCRB repertoires looked more alike in patients than they did in healthy donors. Type 1 diabetes patients had fewer VDJ junction insertions and more deletions. For Type 1 diabetes patients, all four CD4+ subsets carried TCRB CDR3s that were moderately but significantly shorter. Still unanswered here is whether HLA type influences TCRB rearrangement.

Concerning this clone: Its antigen is not identified.

The chain recombines TRBV5-4 with TRBJ2-1; 11 bases agree with TRBD2. This receptor was identified in a young man with type 1 diabetes. Sequencing used naive CD4+ T cells from blood. The CDR3 DNA sequence: TGTGCCAGCAGCCCGGCTACTAGCGGGAGCTGGCATGAGCAGTTCTTC. It translates to CASSPATSGSWHEQFF.